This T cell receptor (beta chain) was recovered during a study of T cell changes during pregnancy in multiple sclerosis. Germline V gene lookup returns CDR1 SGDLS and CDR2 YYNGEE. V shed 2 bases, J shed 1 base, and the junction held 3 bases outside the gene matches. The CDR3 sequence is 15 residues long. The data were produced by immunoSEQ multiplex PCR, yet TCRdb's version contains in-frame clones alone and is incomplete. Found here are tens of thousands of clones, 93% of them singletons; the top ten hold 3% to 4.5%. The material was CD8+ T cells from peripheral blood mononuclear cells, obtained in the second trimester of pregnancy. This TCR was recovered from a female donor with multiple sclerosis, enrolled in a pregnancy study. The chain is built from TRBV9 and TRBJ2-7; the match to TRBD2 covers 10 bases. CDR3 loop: CASSVSGGSSYEQYF. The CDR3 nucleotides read TGTGCCAGCAGCGTTAGCGGGGGGTCGTCCTACGAGCAGTACTTC.